These 24 T cell receptor beta chains were sequenced from one sample in a study of blood T cell repertoires in COVID-19 (TCRdb year 2020). The method behind the library was the immunoSEQ multiplex PCR assay. TCRdb re-hosts the immuneACCESS table, in-frame sequences only. Its copies lack some clones; in the studies checked, an unresolved V gene accounts for under half of them, and the cause for the rest is not known. A total of more than 95,000 clones appear in this sample, 88% of them only once. The top ten constitute more than 1.5% of the sample. Sequenced sample: peripheral blood. Source of these receptors: a human donor in a cohort sampled during active COVID-19.

V gene TRBV19 combines with J gene TRBJ2-7, with 8 bases matching TRBD2. The V gene's germline CDR1 is LNHDA and CDR2 SQIVND (reference sequence). V trimming: 2 bases; J trimming: 4 bases; junction bases outside the gene matches: 4. This CDR3 contains 14 residues. CDR3 sequence reads: CASSIQAGAYEQYF. The DNA of the CDR3 is TGTGCCAGTAGTATACAAGCGGGAGCGTACGAGCAGTACTTC.

As regards this clone: In the same sample, other DNA sequences code for this CDR3. V gene TRBV25-1 combines with J gene TRBJ2-7, with TRBD2 matching 8 bases. This CDR3 has 10 amino acids. J was trimmed by 3 bases and V by 11 bases; bases with no gene match: 0. Per the germline V gene, CDR1 is MGHDK and CDR2 is SYGVNS. The CDR3 coding sequence is TGTGCCGCGGGGGGCTACGAGCAGTACTTC. Its translation is CAAGGYEQYF.

The chain couples TRBV19 to TRBJ1-5; D unresolved. CDR3 length equals 15 residues. Trimming shortened V by 1 base and J by 0 bases, and 7 bases separated the two germline ends. Germline V lookup: CDR1 LNHDA, CDR2 SQIVND (reference sequence). The CDR3 spells CASSIAPVSNQPQHF. The CDR3 DNA reads TGTGCCAGTAGTATAGCGCCGGTTAGCAATCAGCCCCAGCATTTT.

The rearrangement joins TRBV28 to TRBJ1-3; 8 nucleotides align to TRBD1. The germline V gene has CDR1 MDHEN and CDR2 SYDVKM. This CDR3 is 16 amino acids long. The ends lost 5 bases at V and 3 bases at J; junction bases unmatched: 9. CDR3 in DNA: TGTGCCAGCAGTGCGGTCCAGGGGGCTCTTGGAAACACCATATATTTT. Its protein is CASSAVQGALGNTIYF.

This chain links TRBV21-1 with TRBJ1-2. TRBV21-1 is flagged as a pseudogene. This CDR3 has 15 residues. The CDR3 here is CASSKLREDRSGYTF. DNA of the CDR3: TGTGCCAGCAGCAAATTGCGCGAAGATAGAAGTGGCTACACCTTC.

This chain joins TRBV7-8 and TRBJ2-5; 9 nucleotides align to TRBD2. J gave up 5 bases and V 5 bases, and 12 bases lay outside the gene matches. Germline assignment: CDR1 SGHVS and CDR2 FQNEAQ. This CDR3 comprises 16 residues. CDR3 protein: CASSAPGGGAFETQYF. For the CDR3, the DNA is TGTGCCAGCAGCGCCCCCGGCGGGGGGGCATTCGAGACCCAGTACTTC.

This clone was detected only a few times. The chain combines TRBV5-1 with TRBJ1-5, with 9 bases that match TRBD1. Germline V lookup: CDR1 SGHRS, CDR2 YFSETQ. The CDR3 spans 14 residues. The J segment lost 4 bases and the V segment lost 4 bases, leaving 3 bases of the junction unmatched. This CDR3 reads CASSQGTGNQPQHF. The CDR3 DNA reads TGCGCCAGCAGCCAGGGGACAGGGAATCAGCCCCAGCATTTT.

This clone showed up just once. The CDR3 end shows no conserved phenylalanine or tryptophan, and so a read error is likely. The limits of the CDR3 on the DNA are not certain, so only TCRdb's listed CDR3 is given. The gene calls are TRBV2 and TRBJ2-3; TRBD2, the D gene given by the table, was not confirmed from the DNA. From germline, CDR1 is SNHLY and CDR2 FYNNEI. Counting both end residues, the CDR3 totals 14 amino acids. CDR3 loop: CASGGTGLAGGLLL.

This chain uses TRBV7-9 with TRBJ2-1, with D possibly being TRBD1 (5 bases). CDR3 size: 16 residues. The germline V gene encodes CDR1 SEHNR and CDR2 FQNEAQ (reference sequence). Trimming took 5 bases from V and 0 from J, leaving 14 bases between them. The CDR3 bases are TGTGCCAGCAGCACACTAAGGGGCGTCTCCTACAATGAGCAGTTCTTC. It is translated as CASSTLRGVSYNEQFF.

The chain combines TRBV7-9 with TRBJ2-7, with no clear D. The CDR3 is made up of 15 amino acids. CDR1 and CDR2 from the germline V gene are SEHNR and FQNEAQ (reference sequence). V shed 5 bases and J shed 3 bases, with 17 bases lying between them. The CDR3 sequence is CASSPPLTTFYEQYF. The DNA for the CDR3 is TGTGCCAGCAGCCCCCCCCTGACAACCTTCTACGAGCAGTACTTC. Variable domain in full (rest from reference TRBV7-9 and TRBJ2-7): DTGVSQNPRHKITKRGQNVTFRCDPISEHNRLYWYRQTLGQGPEFLTYFQNEAQLEKSRLLSDRFSAERPKGSFSTLEIQRTEQGDSAMYLCASSPPLTTFYEQYFGPGTRLTVT.

The V gene is TRBV4-2, the J gene TRBJ2-1; tentative D call: TRBD2 (5 bases). V was cut by 3 bases and J by 2 bases, with 17 bases left in between. This CDR3 comprises 17 residues. Looked up from germline, CDR1 is LGHNA and CDR2 is YNFKEQ. The CDR3 DNA reads as TGTGCCAGCAGCCACCTCAATGGACTCCCCCCCTACAATGAGCAGTTCTTC. Translating gives CASSHLNGLPPYNEQFF.

The rearrangement uses TRBV28 and TRBJ2-7; TRBD2 agrees at 10 bases. From germline, CDR1 is MDHEN and CDR2 SYDVKM. The CDR3 is 15 amino acids. Trimming cost V 1 base and J 7 bases; bases outside gene matches: 7. The CDR3 here is CASSLLASGRVEQYF. For the CDR3, the DNA is TGTGCCAGCAGTTTATTGGCTAGCGGGAGAGTGGAGCAGTACTTC.

V is TRBV5-1 and J is TRBJ2-1; no firm D call. The V end lost 0 bases, the J end lost 2 bases, and 9 bases lay between the germline ends. The CDR3 contains 15 residues. Germline V lookup: CDR1 SGHRS, CDR2 YFSETQ. The CDR3 DNA follows: TGCGCCAGCAGCTTGGGAAGCGCGGCCTACAATGAGCAGTTCTTC. It encodes CASSLGSAAYNEQFF.

The chain couples TRBV14 to TRBJ2-2, with TRBD2 matching over 9 bases. The V and J ends lost 2 bases and 5 bases, in that order; junction bases with no gene match: 3. The CDR3 length is 15 residues. Germline CDR1 is SGHDN and CDR2 is FVKESK. CDR3 nucleotides: TGTGCCAGCAGCCAACTAGCGGGACGAACCGGGGAGCTGTTTTTT. Protein product: CASSQLAGRTGELFF.

This clone appeared a single time. The V gene is TRBV5-5, the J gene TRBJ1-2; 8 bases line up with TRBD1. V shed 0 bases, J shed 11 bases, and the junction held 12 bases outside the gene matches. Germline V gene sequence: CDR1 SGHKS, CDR2 YYEKEE (reference sequence). The CDR3 consists of 15 residues. CDR3 nucleotide sequence: TGTGCCAGCAGCTTGGTGGACAGGGACTTTAGAGGTTACACCTTC. Protein: CASSLVDRDFRGYTF.

CDR3 DNA: TGTGCCACCAGCAGGGGACGGACAGCTGAAAAACTGTTTTTT. Protein sequence: CATSRGRTAEKLFF. This sequence joins TRBV15 and TRBJ1-4; maybe TRBD1 (6 bases). The V end was cut by 3 bases, the J end by 7 bases, with 12 bases between. This CDR3 is built from 14 residues. CDR1 and CDR2 from the germline V gene are LNHNV and YYDKDF (reference sequence). The full variable domain, in which reference TRBV15 and TRBJ1-4 provide the parts outside the CDR3, is DAMVIQNPRYQVTQFGKPVTLSCSQTLNHNVMYWYQQKSSQAPKLLFHYYDKDFNNEADTPDNFQSRRPNTSFCFLDIRSPGLGDTAMYLCATSRGRTAEKLFFGSGTQLSVL.

This rearrangement joins TRBV6-5 to TRBJ1-4, with D possibly TRBD1 on 5 matching bases. The germline V gene encodes CDR1 MNHEY and CDR2 SVGAGI. V lost 6 bases to trimming and J lost 0 bases, with 8 bases between them. This CDR3 has 14 residues. Here the CDR3 reads CASRPQATNEKLFF. The CDR3 DNA sequence: TGTGCCAGCAGGCCACAGGCAACTAATGAAAAACTGTTTTTT.

The chain recombines TRBV6-1 with TRBJ1-5; no firm D call. Germline values: CDR1 MNHNS, CDR2 SASEGT. This CDR3 is built from 15 residues. The V and J ends lost 2 bases and 2 bases respectively, with 10 bases between them. CDR3 sequence (DNA): TGTGCCAGCAGTGAACCCCCCCGGGGCAATCAGCCCCAGCATTTT. Its translation is CASSEPPRGNQPQHF.

The rearrangement uses TRBV2 and TRBJ2-7; perhaps TRBD1 as D (5 bases). The CDR3 runs to 15 residues. V was shortened by 1 base and J by 5 bases, with 15 bases between the two germline ends. CDR1 and CDR2 from the germline V gene are SNHLY and FYNNEI. CDR3 in amino acids: CASSEGHSSGNEQYF. In DNA, the CDR3 is TGTGCCAGCAGTGAAGGACACTCCTCAGGGAACGAGCAGTACTTC.

This sequence joins TRBV11-2 and TRBJ2-5; D gene ambiguous. V lost 1 base and J 1 base, leaving 16 bases between the germline ends. Germline assignment: CDR1 SGHAT and CDR2 FQNNGV. The CDR3 consists of 17 residues. As DNA, the CDR3 is TGTGCCAGCAGCTTAGGATTGGATACAAGAGGCCAAGAGACCCAGTACTTC. It yields the protein CASSLGLDTRGQETQYF.

The chain uses TRBV7-9 and TRBJ2-1; D is perhaps TRBD1 (5 bases). The CDR3 is made up of 12 amino acids. Per the germline V gene, CDR1 is SEHNR and CDR2 is FQNEAQ (reference sequence). The germline V and J ends were trimmed by 5 bases and 9 bases, with 11 bases remaining between them. This CDR3 is CASSQARGEQFF. CDR3 in DNA: TGTGCCAGCAGCCAGGCAAGGGGTGAGCAGTTCTTC.

The chain couples TRBV7-9 to TRBJ1-3; 7 nucleotides align to TRBD1. CDR1 is SEHNR and CDR2 is FQNEAQ in the germline V gene (reference sequence). After removal of 5 bases from V and 8 bases from J, the junction contained 9 bases not matched to a gene. The CDR3 length is 14 residues. DNA for the CDR3: TGTGCCAGCAGCGCTCCCGGGACAGAAGACACCATATATTTT. Translated, it gives CASSAPGTEDTIYF.

The chain joins TRBV7-2 to TRBJ1-5; D is perhaps TRBD1 (6 bases). This CDR3 is 16 amino acids long. The ends were cut back, 3 bases at V and 7 bases at J, with 19 bases in the middle. Looked up from germline, CDR1 is SGHTA and CDR2 is FQGNSA. The CDR3 loop is CASSFQLGGAEQPQHF. The CDR3 coding sequence is TGTGCCAGCAGCTTTCAACTGGGGGGGGCTGAGCAGCCCCAGCATTTT.

The chain recombines TRBV3-1 (or the pseudogene TRBV3-2) with TRBJ2-5, with D perhaps TRBD2 (5 bases). The CDR3 contains 12 residues. The V gene's germline CDR1 is LGHDT and CDR2 YNNKEL (reference sequence). V lost 4 bases, J lost 4 bases, and 7 bases lay in between. CDR3 nucleotide sequence: TGTGCCAGCAGCCTGGCGGGAGAGACCCAGTACTTC. This codes for CASSLAGETQYF.